This T cell receptor beta chain emerged from a study of naive and memory T cell subsets. Both TRBC1 and TRBC2 were covered by a beta constant-region primer of two equimolar oligonucleotides. TCRdb independently ran MiXCR on the UMI-ligation and nested PCR reads; one entry per CDR3 protein. Among 120,000 to 150,000 distinct CDR3 sequences listed, about a sixth were seen once. Germline V gene sequence: CDR1 SGHTA, CDR2 FQGNSA. This CDR3 comprises 14 residues. V dropped 6 bases and J dropped 0 bases, with 12 bases sitting between them. The sample holds many counts of this clonotype. Material: naive CD4+ T cells from blood. This clonotype was obtained from a human donor in good health. The V gene is TRBV7-2, the J gene TRBJ2-7; D remains ambiguous. The CDR3 coding sequence is TGTGCCAGCAGTCGCTACCAGAGCTCCTACGAGCAGTACTTC. Its protein is CASSRYQSSYEQYF.